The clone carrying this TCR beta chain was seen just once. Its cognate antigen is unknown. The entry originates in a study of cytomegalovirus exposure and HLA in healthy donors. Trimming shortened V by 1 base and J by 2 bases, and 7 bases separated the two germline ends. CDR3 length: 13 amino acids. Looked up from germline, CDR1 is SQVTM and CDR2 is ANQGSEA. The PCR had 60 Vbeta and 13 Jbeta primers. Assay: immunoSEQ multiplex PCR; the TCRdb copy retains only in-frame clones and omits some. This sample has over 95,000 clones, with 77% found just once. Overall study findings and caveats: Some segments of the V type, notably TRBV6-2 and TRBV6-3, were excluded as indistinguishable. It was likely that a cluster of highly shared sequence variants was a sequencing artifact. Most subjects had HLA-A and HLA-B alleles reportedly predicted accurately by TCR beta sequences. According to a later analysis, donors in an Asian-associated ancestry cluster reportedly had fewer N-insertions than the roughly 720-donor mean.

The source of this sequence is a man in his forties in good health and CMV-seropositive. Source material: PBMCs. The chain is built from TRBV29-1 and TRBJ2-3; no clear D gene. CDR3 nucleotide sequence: TGCAGCGTTGAAGGGCAGATCACAGATACGCAGTATTTT. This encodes CSVEGQITDTQYF.